The clone carrying this TCR beta chain was detected many times. This sample was included in a study of human T cells and chemical hapten exposure. As to time point: patch test 1, 2 weeks after DPC sensitization. Regarding treatment: therapeutic diphenylcyclopropenone sensitization with weekly scalp DPC. Total RNA came from unfractionated whole blood. Donors were 18 to 70-year-old alopecia patients suitable for DPC. MiXCR, run by TCRdb on the RACE reads, gives a single entry per CDR3 protein. Seen here are approximately 34,000 distinct CDR3 sequences, more than 6% observed once, and the top ten hold roughly 9%. The CDR3 consists of 13 residues. Looked up from germline, CDR1 is KGHSH and CDR2 is LQKENI. Trimming pared 6 bases from V and 7 bases from J, leaving 10 bases between.

The TCR was taken from a woman aged 30 to 39 with alopecia areata. Some clones in this sample may be carry-over from other donors' samples. The source material was whole blood, sampled in connection with sensitization to the hapten diphenylcyclopropenone (DPC). The rearrangement uses TRBV18 and TRBJ1-6; no clear D gene. The CDR3 loop is CASSPDINSPLHF. For the CDR3, the DNA is TGTGCCAGCTCCCCCGACATAAATTCACCCCTCCACTTT.